This T cell receptor (beta chain) was identified in a study of post-analysis software for immune sequencing data. The overall study: Both relapsing-remitting and secondary progressive multiple sclerosis featured among the disease courses, as did progressive-relapsing multiple sclerosis.

Researchers reported that TCR beta cDNA libraries carried unique molecular identifiers. TCRdb used MiXCR to reprocess the PCR reads, holding one entry per CDR3 protein. The table records about 760,000 distinct CDR3 sequences, 25% to 30% of them present only once. Study conclusions and caveats: Relative to controls, patients had 5 or 6 TRBV segments at higher frequency, with TRBV5-6, TRBV5-1 and TRBV20-1 among these. Normalized Chao1 diversity in multiple sclerosis patients fell significantly below that of controls.

The V and J ends lost 4 bases and 4 bases, in that order; junction bases with no gene match: 17. Germline CDR1 reads SGHDT; CDR2 reads YYEEEE. The CDR3 runs 17 residues. This clonotype occurred a few times. The antigen is unknown. The chain combines TRBV5-6 with TRBJ2-7; 7 bases are shared with TRBD1. Material for sequencing was blood. The receptor was derived from a girl aged 10 to 17 with multiple sclerosis. The CDR3 DNA reads TGTGCCAGCAGCATACCGGGCGTCTGGGGACAGTCGTACGAGCAGTACTTC. Translation gives CASSIPGVWGQSYEQYF.